This TCR beta chain is from a study of CD8 T cells in ankylosing spondylitis. Study results and caveats: Enrichment of disease-linked clones was reportedly significant in matched ankylosing spondylitis synovial fluid.

Each TCR beta library was made by quantitative 5'-RACE that incorporated molecular barcodes. TCRdb fed the 5' RACE reads into MiXCR, producing one record per CDR3 protein. Altogether about 88,000 distinct CDR3 sequences are present, 25% to 35% being singletons, with the ten largest covering roughly 60%. Deletions cut 3 bases from V and 1 base from J, with 22 bases between. This CDR3 contains 17 residues. Germline lookup yields CDR1 DFQATT and CDR2 SNEGSKA (reference sequence). In this sample, this clonotype turned up a few times. The antigen is unknown. The receptor's source is a male donor with ankylosing spondylitis or in good health (not recorded which). Material: blood, either unsorted or a sorted T cell fraction (not recorded which). The chain is built from TRBV20-1 and TRBJ2-7; possibly TRBD2 for D (5 bases). The CDR3 reads CSARLKADWGTSYEQYV. The CDR3 bases are TGCAGTGCTAGGCTAAAGGCGGACTGGGGAACTTCCTACGAGCAGTACGTC.